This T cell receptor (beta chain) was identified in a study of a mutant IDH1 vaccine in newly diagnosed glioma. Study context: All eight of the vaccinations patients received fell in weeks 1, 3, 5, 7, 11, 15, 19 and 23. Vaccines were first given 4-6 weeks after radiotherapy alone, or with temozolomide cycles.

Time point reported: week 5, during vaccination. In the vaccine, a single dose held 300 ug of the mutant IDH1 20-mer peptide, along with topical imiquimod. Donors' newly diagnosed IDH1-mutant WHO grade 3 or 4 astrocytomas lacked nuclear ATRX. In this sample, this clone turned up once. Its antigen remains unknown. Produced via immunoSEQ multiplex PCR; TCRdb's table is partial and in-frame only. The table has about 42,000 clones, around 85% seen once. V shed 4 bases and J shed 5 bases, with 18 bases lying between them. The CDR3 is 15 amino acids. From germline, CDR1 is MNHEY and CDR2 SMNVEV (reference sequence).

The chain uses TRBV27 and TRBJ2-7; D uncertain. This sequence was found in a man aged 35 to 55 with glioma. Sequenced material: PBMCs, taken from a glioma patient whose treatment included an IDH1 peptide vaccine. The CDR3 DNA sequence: TGTGCCAGCAGTTCAGGAGTTCGTATTAAGGACGAGCAGTACTTC. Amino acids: CASSSGVRIKDEQYF.